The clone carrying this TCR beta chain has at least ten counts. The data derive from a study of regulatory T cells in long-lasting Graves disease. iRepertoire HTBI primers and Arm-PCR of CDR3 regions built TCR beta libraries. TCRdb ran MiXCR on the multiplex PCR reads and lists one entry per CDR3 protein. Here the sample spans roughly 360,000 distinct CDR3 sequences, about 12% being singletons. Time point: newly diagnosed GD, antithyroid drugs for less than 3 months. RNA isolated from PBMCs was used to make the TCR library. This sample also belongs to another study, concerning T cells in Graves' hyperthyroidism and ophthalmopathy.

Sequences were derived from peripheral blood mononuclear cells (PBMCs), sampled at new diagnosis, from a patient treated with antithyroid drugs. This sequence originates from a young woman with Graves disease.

The CDR3 region has the DNA TGTGCCAGCAGTCCTAGCGCCCTAGCCTACGAGCAGTACTTC. Translating gives CASSPSALAYEQYF. The chain has TRBV12-3 or TRBV12-4 and TRBJ2-7, with D perhaps TRBD2 (6 bases). This CDR3 region has 14 residues. V lost 5 bases and J 2 bases, leaving 13 bases between the germline ends.